This T cell receptor beta chain was identified during a study of blood T cell repertoires in COVID-19. Looking at the study overall: Sites in the United States, Italy and Spain provided acute and convalescent COVID-19 samples. T cells, B-cell-depleted T cells, or PBMCs supplied cDNA or gDNA.

Sequencing was performed with immunoSEQ multiplex PCR; in TCRdb, only in-frame clones are kept and a portion is missing. The table has approximately 210,000 clones, approximately 90% seen once; the top ten hold roughly 6.2%. V dropped 2 bases and J dropped 5 bases, with 7 bases sitting between them. The CDR3 has 11 amino acids. Germline V gene lookup returns CDR1 GTSNPN and CDR2 SVGIG (reference sequence). This sequence originates from a woman aged 40 to 50 who had recovered from COVID-19. The material sequenced was peripheral blood. This chain uses TRBV30 with TRBJ2-7; D not resolved. In DNA, the CDR3 is TGTGCCTGGAGTATAATCCACGAGCAGTACTTC. Translation: CAWSIIHEQYF.